The 6 T cell receptor beta chains presented below share a single source sample, sequenced in a study of siplizumab effects on memory and regulatory T cells (dated by TCRdb to between 2018 and 2021). Libraries came from the immunoSEQ multiplex PCR assay. Here the immuneACCESS table is served through TCRdb, limited to in-frame sequences with V and J called. Missing clones are a known gap in these copies; in checked studies unresolved V genes cover under half, and the rest lacks a known reason. The sample has about 98,000 clones on record, roughly 92% of them singletons. 0.9% to 1.4% of the sample is in the top ten clones. What was sequenced was CD4+ T cells sorted from blood. Source of these receptors: a human donor in good health.

This chain links TRBV7-9 with TRBJ1-1, with D perhaps matching TRBD1 (6 bases). Trimming pared 6 bases from V and 5 bases from J, leaving 16 bases between. Germline lookup yields CDR1 SEHNR and CDR2 FQNEAQ (reference sequence). There are 14 residues in the CDR3. The CDR3 region has the DNA TGTGCCAGCAGTACCTCAGGGGCAGGGACTGAAGCTTTCTTT. It specifies CASSTSGAGTEAFF.

The J gene is TRBJ2-6, the V gene TRBV5-1; D ambiguous. The V end lost 4 bases, the J end lost 0 bases, and 11 bases lay between the germline ends. Looked up from germline, CDR1 is SGHRS and CDR2 is YFSETQ. CDR3 size: 16 residues. The CDR3 loop is CASSLSVGSGANVLTF. As DNA, the CDR3 is TGCGCCAGCAGCCTCTCGGTAGGCTCTGGGGCCAACGTCCTGACTTTC.

The chain combines TRBV4-2 with TRBJ2-1; D unresolved. Trimming stripped 0 bases from V and 6 bases from J, with 6 bases between. Germline V gene lookup returns CDR1 LGHNA and CDR2 YNFKEQ. The CDR3 has 13 residues. For the CDR3, the DNA is TGTGCCAGCAGCCAAGAACTGGGCAATGAGCAGTTCTTC. This codes for CASSQELGNEQFF.

The chain employs TRBV7-3 and TRBJ2-5; TRBD1 is a possible D gene (8 bases). This CDR3 has 15 amino acids. Between the trimmed V and J ends, which lost 2 bases and 5 bases, there was a span of 15 bases. Germline loops: CDR1 SGHTA, CDR2 FQGTGA. As DNA, the CDR3 is TGTGCCAGCAGCTTAGGAACAGGGGGAGGGGAGACCCAGTACTTC. Protein: CASSLGTGGGETQYF. Filled out from reference TRBV7-3 and TRBJ2-5, the complete variable domain reads GAGVSQTPSNKVTEKGKYVELRCDPISGHTALYWYRQSLGQGPEFLIYFQGTGAADDSGLPNDRFFAVRPEGSVSTLKIQRTERGDSAVYLCASSLGTGGGETQYFGPGTRLLVL.

This clone was picked up one time. The chain employs TRBV7-9 and TRBJ1-6; 7 bases line up with TRBD1. The CDR3 sequence is 14 residues long. V lost 5 bases and J lost 10; bases outside the gene matches: 8. Germline V lookup: CDR1 SEHNR, CDR2 FQNEAQ (reference sequence). CDR3 in DNA: TGTGCCAGCAGCCAACGACAGGGACACTCACCCCTCCACTTT. Encoded protein: CASSQRQGHSPLHF.

The chain employs TRBV19 and TRBJ2-6; no reliable D call. This CDR3 region has 16 residues. Germline-derived CDR1 and CDR2 are LNHDA and SQIVND (reference sequence). Trimming pared 6 bases from V and 0 bases from J, leaving 12 bases between. The CDR3 loop reads CASRSKVASGANVLTF. CDR3 sequence (DNA): TGTGCCAGTAGATCGAAGGTGGCCTCTGGGGCCAACGTCCTGACTTTC.